What follows describes a single T cell receptor beta chain. This clonotype was recorded a few times. No antigen is known for it. Per-nucleotide qualities are absent, and no much larger clonotype sits a single base away. This record belongs to a study of T-cell memory formation after mild COVID-19 (dated by TCRdb to 2020 to 2023). For the wider study: TCR sequence clusters from the two donors were found to be largely donor specific. The cohort comprised two young, previously healthy adult volunteers, one female and one male. In two donors, T-cell clones that expanded and contracted after mild COVID-19 were followed by sequencing TCRalpha and TCRbeta repertoires longitudinally. The paper's findings and limits, for the study overall: The study included only a couple of mild cases, and larger cohorts that include severe cases with pre-infection samples were judged to be necessary. The second-wave clones that peaked on day 37 were not confirmed to be SARS-CoV-2 specific. Some responding clones were detected in pre-infection memory, which suggested that pre-existing cross-reactive memory T cells had joined the SARS-CoV-2 response. Contracting CD4+ clones were found mainly in CM and EM memory subsets, while CD8+ clones were enriched in EMRA. Balanced CD4/CD8 phenotypes were observed for clones contracting from day 15 to 85, whereas a bias towards CD4+ was observed for a second wave of clones expanding from day 15 to 37.

Ficoll-Paque density gradient centrifugation was used to isolate PBMCs. Based on the germline V gene, the CDR1 and CDR2 sequences are SGHRS and YFSETQ. V gives up 0 bases and J gives up 8 bases, and the segment between their germline ends measures 5 bases. There are 12 amino acids in the CDR3, from cysteine to phenylalanine inclusive. Only the CDR3 DNA is retained, 36 bases long and in frame from the first base. Sequencing was carried out with an Illumina NovaSeq 6000. TCRalpha and TCRbeta cDNA libraries were constructed by 5'RACE with constant-segment primers, with sample barcodes and unique molecular identifiers being introduced. RNA was extracted from every sample with Trizol reagent. Libraries were amplified in two PCR steps, with a second sample barcode and Illumina TruSeq adapters added in the second step. Libraries were sequenced on an Illumina NovaSeq with 2 x 150 bp paired-end reads. As for how the authors treated the data: The reads were demultiplexed and collapsed into UMI-guided consensus sequences using migec v1.2.7. Using mixcr v2.1.11, UMI consensuses were aligned to TRA and TRB V and J templates and then assembled into clonotypes. Clonotypes were classified as expanded or contracted when called significant by both edgeR and NoisET, with noise models trained on biological replicates. For edgeR calls, the thresholds were a false discovery rate-adjusted p below 0.01 and a log2 fold-change of 1. As an exploratory analysis of dynamics, PCA with hierarchical clustering was applied to max-normalized trajectories of the 1000 most abundant clonotypes. Separately sequenced CD4+ and CD8+ repertoires were used to assign a CD4 or CD8 phenotype to each responding clone. The public reads were quality trimmed at Q25 with fastp and then assembled into clones with MiXCR by TCRdb, keeping productive beta chains. A single entry per CDR3 protein holds the most common genes and DNA from its merged rows. These V and J calls derive from TCRdb rather than the authors' analysis. Within this sample are 250,000 to 300,000 distinct CDR3 sequences, with 15% to 20% of them counted one time only. In total, the top ten clones hold roughly 23% of the sample.

Sequencing was carried out using PBMCs or a T cell subset sorted from them (not recorded which). The clonotype was recovered from a man younger than 35 who had mild COVID-19 (a few samples of this study predate the infection). The sample titles of this study are shuffled in the database, so cell type and time point are left out; the donor was told from shared clones. The sequence links TRBV5-1 to TRBJ1-4; the D gene remains uncertain. The nucleotide sequence reads as follows: TGCGCCAGCAGCTTGGACAGAGAAAAACTGTTTTTT. The encoded protein is CASSLDREKLFF.